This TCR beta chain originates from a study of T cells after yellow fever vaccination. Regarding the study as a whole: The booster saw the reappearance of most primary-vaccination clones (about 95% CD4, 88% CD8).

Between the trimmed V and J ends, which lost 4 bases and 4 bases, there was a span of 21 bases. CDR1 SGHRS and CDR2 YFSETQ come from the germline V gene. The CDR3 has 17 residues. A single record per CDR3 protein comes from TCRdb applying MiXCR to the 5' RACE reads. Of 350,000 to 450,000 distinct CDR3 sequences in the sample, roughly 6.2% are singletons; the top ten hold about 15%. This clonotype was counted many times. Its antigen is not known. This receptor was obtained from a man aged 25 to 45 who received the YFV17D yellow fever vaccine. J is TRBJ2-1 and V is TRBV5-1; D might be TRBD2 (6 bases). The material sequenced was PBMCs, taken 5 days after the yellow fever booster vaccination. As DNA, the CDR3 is TGCGCCAGCAGCACGGGACTTTCGACGCTTATTTACAATGAGCAGTTCTTC. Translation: CASSTGLSTLIYNEQFF.